A single sample is the source of the 21 T cell receptor beta chains below, sequenced in a study of vaccination effects on CD4 cells after COVID-19. Sequencing in the ViraFEST assay came after antigen-specific CD4+ T cells had been expanded with viral peptide pools, which were used to stimulate PBMC. With roughly nine days of culture completed, CD4+ T cells were isolated. Participants were given two doses of BNT162b2 or mRNA-1273 vaccine. The data were produced by immunoSEQ multiplex PCR, yet TCRdb's version contains in-frame clones alone and is incomplete. In the table there are around 23,000 clones, 60% to 80% of which are singletons. These receptors lack a known antigen. Sample: CD4+ T cells from PBMCs cultured with HCoV-229E spike peptides, taken after COVID-19 vaccination. All receptors come from a human donor who received a COVID-19 vaccine.

The sample holds one count of this clone. V and J are TRBV6-4 and TRBJ2-3; 12 bases agree with TRBD2. The germline gives CDR1 MRHNA, CDR2 SNTAGT. The CDR3 spans 15 residues. V was clipped by 6 bases and J by 4 bases; unmatched bases: 5. DNA for the CDR3: TGTGCCAGCAGCCGACTAGCGGGGGCCGCAGATACGCAGTATTTT. Translated: CASSRLAGAADTQYF.

This sequence joins TRBV12-2 and TRBJ2-5; the table's D call, TRBD2, was not checked against the DNA. TRBV12-2 is an annotated pseudogene. CDR3 length equals 17 residues. CDR3 amino acids: CASRSQCPAGGGETQYF. CDR3 nucleotides: TGTGCAAGTCGCTCTCAATGCCCAGCGGGAGGGGGGGAGACCCAGTACTTC.

The V and J genes are TRBV5-1 and TRBJ2-7; 7 bases align to TRBD2. Germline values: CDR1 SGHRS, CDR2 YFSETQ. CDR3 length: 15 amino acids. V was pared by 2 bases and J by 2 bases, with 7 bases of the junction left unmatched. Written as DNA, the CDR3 is TGCGCCAGCAGCTTAAGCGGGGCGGTAACCTACGAGCAGTACTTC. Encoded protein: CASSLSGAVTYEQYF. Full variable domain (rest looked up from reference TRBV5-1 and TRBJ2-7): KAGVTQTPRYLIKTRGQQVTLSCSPISGHRSVSWYQQTPGQGLQFLFEYFSETQRNKGNFPGRFSGRQFSNSRSEMNVSTLELGDSALYLCASSLSGAVTYEQYFGPGTRLTVT.

This sequence joins TRBV7-2 and TRBJ1-1; tentatively, D is TRBD1 (5 bases). Trimming left V 5 bases short and J 2 bases short, with 9 bases between. CDR1 is SGHTA and CDR2 is FQGNSA in the germline V gene. The CDR3 has 13 residues. The CDR3 sequence is CASSPQGNTEAFF. The CDR3 nucleotides read TGTGCCAGCAGCCCCCAGGGTAACACTGAAGCTTTCTTT.

This chain joins TRBV18 and TRBJ2-7; D possibly corresponds to TRBD2 (6 bases). CDR3 length equals 15 residues. V dropped 3 bases and J dropped 0 bases, with 12 bases sitting between them. Looked up from germline, CDR1 is KGHSH and CDR2 is LQKENI. In DNA, the CDR3 is TGTGCCAGCTCACCCCCCCGGGGGAACTCCTACGAGCAGTACTTC. This encodes CASSPPRGNSYEQYF.

This CDR3 is CASSIDPTGFGETQYF. CDR3 in DNA: TGTGCCAGTAGTATAGACCCGACAGGGTTCGGAGAGACCCAGTACTTC. The rearrangement uses TRBV19 and TRBJ2-5; 7 nucleotides align to TRBD1. The trim removed 0 bases at V and 4 bases at J, leaving 8 bases unmatched. The CDR3 is made up of 16 amino acids. The germline gives CDR1 LNHDA, CDR2 SQIVND (reference sequence).

This clone was observed a few times. The gene calls are TRBV6-1 and TRBJ1-3; D gene uncertain. Per the germline V gene, CDR1 is MNHNS and CDR2 is SASEGT. The CDR3 runs to 16 residues. V was cut by 4 bases and J by 4 bases, with 17 bases left in between. CDR3 DNA: TGTGCCAGCAGTGTAACGGATACCCGGGGAGGAAACACCATATATTTT. Its protein is CASSVTDTRGGNTIYF.

The V call is TRBV25-1, the J call TRBJ1-2; no clear D gene. The germline gives CDR1 MGHDK, CDR2 SYGVNS. The CDR3 loop spans 13 amino acids. Trimming shortened V by 2 bases and J by 9 bases, and 13 bases separated the two germline ends. The CDR3 nucleotides are TGTGCCAGCAGTGAAGAGGGTCCCGCAAGCTACACCTTC. Protein sequence: CASSEEGPASYTF.

This chain joins TRBV7-8 and TRBJ2-6; 8 bases map to TRBD1. Trimming took 2 bases from V and 1 from J; bases not matched to a gene: 4. CDR3 size: 17 residues. Germline V gene data show CDR1 as SGHVS and CDR2 as FQNEAQ. The CDR3 is CASSLRQGRSGANVLTF. The CDR3 nucleotides read TGTGCCAGCAGCTTAAGACAGGGGCGTTCTGGGGCCAACGTCCTGACTTTC.

V and J are TRBV30 and TRBJ1-6; D gene uncertain. Germline lookup yields CDR1 GTSNPN and CDR2 SVGIG (reference sequence). Trimming shortened V by 2 bases and J by 9 bases, and 5 bases separated the two germline ends. This CDR3 has 11 amino acids. This CDR3 reads CAWSTRSPLHF. CDR3 sequence (DNA): TGTGCCTGGAGTACCCGTTCACCCCTCCACTTT.

The V call is TRBV4-1, the J call TRBJ1-4; D is unresolved. Looked up from germline, CDR1 is MGHRA and CDR2 is YSYEKL. This CDR3 is 16 amino acids long. Between the trimmed V and J ends, which lost 3 bases and 2 bases, there was a span of 13 bases. DNA for the CDR3: TGCGCCAGCAGCCAGGCCTCTTTGCGGACTAATGAAAAACTGTTTTTT. This codes for CASSQASLRTNEKLFF.

The chain employs TRBV25-1 and TRBJ2-7; TRBD1 might be the D (5 bases). The CDR3 contains 13 residues. Germline V gives CDR1 MGHDK, CDR2 SYGVNS. V lost 4 bases and J 6 bases, leaving 13 bases between the germline ends. CDR3: CASSGQGVIEQYF. The CDR3 nucleotides read TGTGCCAGCAGTGGGCAGGGTGTAATCGAGCAGTACTTC.

This clone has a handful of counts. The V call is TRBV20-1, the J call TRBJ2-5; D unclear. The CDR3 sequence is 11 residues long. Germline lookup yields CDR1 DFQATT and CDR2 SNEGSKA (reference sequence). V lost 6 bases to trimming and J lost 5 bases, with 10 bases between them. CDR3 DNA sequence: TGCAGTGCGTGGGGTAGGGAGACCCAGTACTTC. This encodes CSAWGRETQYF.

As DNA, the CDR3 is TGCGCCAGCAGTGAAAAAGCTAGCGGGAGTTTAGACGGCAATGAGCAGTTCTTC. Translating gives CASSEKASGSLDGNEQFF. The chain is built from TRBV10-2 and TRBJ2-1; TRBD2 matches 10 bases. There are 18 residues in the CDR3. Looked up from germline, CDR1 is WSHSY and CDR2 is SAAADI. The junction had 14 bases not matched to a gene; V was cut back by 3 bases and J by 6 bases.

The CDR3 DNA reads as TGCGCCAGCAGCCAAGAGCCTCGGACTAGCGGGAGTCGAAATGAGCAGTTCTTC. It encodes CASSQEPRTSGSRNEQFF. The V call is TRBV4-1, the J call TRBJ2-1; TRBD2 matches at 13 bases. V dropped 0 bases and J dropped 7; count of bases not matched to a gene: 9. The CDR3 runs to 18 residues. The germline gives CDR1 MGHRA, CDR2 YSYEKL.

The CDR3 sequence: CASSLVGPSGNEQFF. The DNA of the CDR3 is TGTGCCAGCAGCTTGGTCGGACCATCGGGCAATGAGCAGTTCTTC. The chain carries TRBV5-8 and TRBJ2-1, with D uncertain. V was trimmed by 0 bases and J by 6 bases, leaving 13 bases between them. The length of the CDR3 is 15 residues. CDR1 is SGHTS, CDR2 YDEGEE, per germline.

V is TRBV4-1 and J is TRBJ1-1; possibly TRBD1 for D (5 bases). V was shortened by 6 bases and J by 3 bases, with 11 bases between the two germline ends. The CDR3 loop spans 13 amino acids. Germline CDR1 reads MGHRA; CDR2 reads YSYEKL. CDR3 in amino acids: CASRLQEDTEAFF. The CDR3 DNA is TGCGCCAGCAGGTTACAGGAGGACACTGAAGCTTTCTTT.

The V gene is TRBV5-1, the J gene TRBJ2-1; 9 nucleotides match TRBD1. CDR3 length: 16 amino acids. The ends lost 4 bases at V and 7 bases at J; junction bases unmatched: 12. Germline V lookup: CDR1 SGHRS, CDR2 YFSETQ. Here the CDR3 reads CASSGLIGTGKNEQFF. The CDR3 DNA is TGCGCCAGCAGCGGATTGATCGGGACAGGGAAGAATGAGCAGTTCTTC.

The V call is TRBV5-4, the J call TRBJ1-1, with D possibly TRBD1 on 6 matching bases. Trimming stripped 2 bases from V and 6 bases from J, with 14 bases between. The CDR3 has 14 amino acids. Germline V gene sequence: CDR1 SGHNT, CDR2 YYREEE (reference sequence). This CDR3 reads CASSFLAGASEAFF. The CDR3 nucleotides read TGTGCCAGCAGCTTCCTGGCAGGGGCATCTGAAGCTTTCTTT.

The chain recombines TRBV19 with TRBJ1-2; 8 bases are a match to TRBD1. The CDR3 consists of 17 residues. Germline CDR1 and CDR2: LNHDA and SQIVND (reference sequence). The junction had 10 bases not matched to a gene; V was cut back by 3 bases and J by 1 base. CDR3 amino acids: CASSMDRALGGNYGYTF. CDR3 in DNA: TGTGCCAGTAGTATGGACAGGGCCCTGGGAGGTAACTATGGCTACACCTTC.

The chain employs TRBV18 and TRBJ2-7; 8 nucleotides align to TRBD2. From germline, CDR1 is KGHSH and CDR2 LQKENI. The trim removed 5 bases at V and 2 bases at J, leaving 5 bases unmatched. This CDR3 is 14 amino acids long. The CDR3 DNA reads TGTGCCAGCTCAAACGCGGGGGGACCCTACGAGCAGTACTTC. It translates to CASSNAGGPYEQYF.